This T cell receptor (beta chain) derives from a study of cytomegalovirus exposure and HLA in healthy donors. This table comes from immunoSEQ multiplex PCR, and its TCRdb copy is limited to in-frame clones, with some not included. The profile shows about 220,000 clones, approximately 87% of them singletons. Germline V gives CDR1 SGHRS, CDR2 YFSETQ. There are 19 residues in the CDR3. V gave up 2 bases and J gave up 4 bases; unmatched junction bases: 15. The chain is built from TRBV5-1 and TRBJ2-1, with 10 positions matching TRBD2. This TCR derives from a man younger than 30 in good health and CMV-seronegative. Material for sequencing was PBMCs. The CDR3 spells CASSFTTYYLAGAYNEQFF. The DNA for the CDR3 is TGCGCCAGCAGCTTTACTACATATTACCTAGCGGGGGCATACAATGAGCAGTTCTTC.